This T cell receptor beta chain is drawn from a study of response to subunit inactivated influenza vaccine. Whole-study results and caveats: Seasonal influenza vaccination, on each occasion, was suggested by the authors to recruit few new T cells.

Each CDR3 protein gets one entry after TCRdb re-called the RT-PCR reads with MiXCR. The table lists about 160,000 distinct CDR3 sequences, about a tenth of them singletons. As for this clonotype: Its antigen is undetermined.

CDR1 and CDR2 (germline): MDHEN, SYDVKM. There are 13 residues in the CDR3. Trimming cost V 8 bases and J 4 bases, with 12 bases left between them. J is TRBJ1-5 and V is TRBV28, with D uncertain. The input for sequencing was non-naive T cells sorted from PBMCs, taken 35 to 45 days after vaccination. The receptor was derived from a man in his forties or fifties who received an inactivated influenza vaccine. CDR3 coding DNA: TGTGCCAGCCGAAATACCGGGAATCAGCCCCAGCATTTT. Encoded protein: CASRNTGNQPQHF.